The present T cell receptor (beta chain) was sequenced within a study of cytomegalovirus exposure and HLA in healthy donors. The CDR3 totals 13 residues. Deletions cut 7 bases from V and 6 bases from J, with 12 bases between. Germline CDR1 and CDR2: MNHNS and SASEGT. A multiplex PCR was run with 60 Vbeta primers and 13 Jbeta primers. Sequenced by immunoSEQ multiplex PCR; TCRdb stores in-frame clones only, minus some. The data show about 130,000 clones, 70% seen once. This clone was recorded only once. The antigen remains unidentified. Healthy bone marrow donors made up the donor group. Though probably carrying unrecorded immune exposures, donors were nominally healthy at sampling. Study-wide points: Later work found that TCR association rates differed between HLA loci; DRB1 had the most and HLA-C the fewest.

V and J are TRBV6-1 and TRBJ1-4, with D possibly being TRBD1 (5 bases). The sequencing input was PBMCs. The receptor was derived from a woman aged 55-75 years in good health and CMV-seropositive. The CDR3 here is CASTGGLDEKLFF. CDR3 nucleotides: TGTGCCAGCACCGGGGGGTTAGATGAAAAACTGTTTTTT.